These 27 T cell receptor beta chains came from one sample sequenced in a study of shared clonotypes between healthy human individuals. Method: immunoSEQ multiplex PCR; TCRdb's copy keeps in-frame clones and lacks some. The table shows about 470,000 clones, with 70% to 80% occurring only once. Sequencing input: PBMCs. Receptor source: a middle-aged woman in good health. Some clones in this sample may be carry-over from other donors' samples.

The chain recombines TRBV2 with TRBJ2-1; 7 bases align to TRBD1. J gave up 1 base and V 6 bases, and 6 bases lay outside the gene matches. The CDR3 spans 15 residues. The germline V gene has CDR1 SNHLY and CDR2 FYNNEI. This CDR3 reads CASSGDRVSYNEQFF. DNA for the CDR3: TGTGCCAGCAGCGGCGACAGGGTGTCCTACAATGAGCAGTTCTTC.

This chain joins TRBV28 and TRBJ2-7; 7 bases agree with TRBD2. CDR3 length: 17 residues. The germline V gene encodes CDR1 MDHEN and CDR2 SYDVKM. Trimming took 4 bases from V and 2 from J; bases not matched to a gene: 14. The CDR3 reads CASSSRVSTSRPYEQYF. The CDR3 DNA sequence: TGTGCCAGCAGTTCCCGCGTTTCGACTAGCAGGCCCTACGAGCAGTACTTC.

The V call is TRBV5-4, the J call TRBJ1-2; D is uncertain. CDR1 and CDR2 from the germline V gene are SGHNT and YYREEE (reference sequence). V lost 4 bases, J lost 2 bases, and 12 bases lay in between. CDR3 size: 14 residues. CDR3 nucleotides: TGTGCCAGCAGCGCCCCCCGGGGAAACTATGGCTACACCTTC. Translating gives CASSAPRGNYGYTF.

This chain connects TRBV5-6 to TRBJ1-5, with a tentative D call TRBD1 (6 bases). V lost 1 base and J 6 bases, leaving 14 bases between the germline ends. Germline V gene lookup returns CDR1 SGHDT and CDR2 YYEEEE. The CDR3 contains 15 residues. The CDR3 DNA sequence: TGTGCCAGCAGCTTGCTGGGGGCGGTGGGTCAGCCCCAGCATTTT. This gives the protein CASSLLGAVGQPQHF.

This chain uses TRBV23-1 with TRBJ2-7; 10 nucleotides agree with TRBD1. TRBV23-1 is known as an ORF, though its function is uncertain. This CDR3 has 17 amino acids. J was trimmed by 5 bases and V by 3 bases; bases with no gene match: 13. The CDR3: CASSQGLEGQGSHEQYF. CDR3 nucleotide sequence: TGCGCCAGCAGTCAGGGGTTAGAGGGACAGGGGTCCCACGAGCAGTACTTC.

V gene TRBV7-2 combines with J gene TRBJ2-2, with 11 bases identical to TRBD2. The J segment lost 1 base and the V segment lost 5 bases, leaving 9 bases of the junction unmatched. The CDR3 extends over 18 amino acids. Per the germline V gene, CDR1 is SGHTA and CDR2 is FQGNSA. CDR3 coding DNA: TGTGCCAGCAGCCGTTTAGGACTAGCGGGCCGGAACACCGGGGAGCTGTTTTTT. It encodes CASSRLGLAGRNTGELFF.

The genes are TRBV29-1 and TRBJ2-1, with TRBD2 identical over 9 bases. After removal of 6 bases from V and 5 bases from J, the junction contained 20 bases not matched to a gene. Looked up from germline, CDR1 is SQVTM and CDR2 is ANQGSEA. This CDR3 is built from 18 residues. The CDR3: CSVTPWASGTQEDNEQFF. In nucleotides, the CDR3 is TGCAGCGTCACACCCTGGGCTAGCGGGACACAGGAAGACAATGAGCAGTTCTTC.

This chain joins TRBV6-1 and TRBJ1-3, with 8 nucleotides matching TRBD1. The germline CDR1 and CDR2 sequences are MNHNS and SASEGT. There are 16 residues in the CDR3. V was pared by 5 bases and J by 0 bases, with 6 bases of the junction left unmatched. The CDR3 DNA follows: TGTGCCAGCAGTCAAGACAGGGGACCCTCTGGAAACACCATATATTTT. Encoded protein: CASSQDRGPSGNTIYF.

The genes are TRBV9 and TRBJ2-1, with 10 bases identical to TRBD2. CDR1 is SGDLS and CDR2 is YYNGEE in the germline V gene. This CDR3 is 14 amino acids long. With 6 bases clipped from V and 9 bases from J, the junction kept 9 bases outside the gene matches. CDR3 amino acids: CASNPSGRVSEQFF. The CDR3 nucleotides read TGTGCCAGCAATCCTAGCGGGAGAGTGAGTGAGCAGTTCTTC.

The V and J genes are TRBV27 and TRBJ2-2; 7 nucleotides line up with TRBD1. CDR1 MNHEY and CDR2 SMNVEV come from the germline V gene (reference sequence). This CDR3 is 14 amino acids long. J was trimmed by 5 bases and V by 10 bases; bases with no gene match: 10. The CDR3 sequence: CATSRQGGTGELFF. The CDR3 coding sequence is TGTGCCACCTCACGACAGGGCGGGACCGGGGAGCTGTTTTTT.

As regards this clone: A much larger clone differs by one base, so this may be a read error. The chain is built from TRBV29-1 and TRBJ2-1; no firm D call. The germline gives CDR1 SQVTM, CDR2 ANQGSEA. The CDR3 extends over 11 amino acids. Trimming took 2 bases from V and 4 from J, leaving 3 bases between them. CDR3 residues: CSVEKYNEQFF. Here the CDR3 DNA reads TGCAGCGTTGAAAAGTACAATGAGCAGTTCTTC.

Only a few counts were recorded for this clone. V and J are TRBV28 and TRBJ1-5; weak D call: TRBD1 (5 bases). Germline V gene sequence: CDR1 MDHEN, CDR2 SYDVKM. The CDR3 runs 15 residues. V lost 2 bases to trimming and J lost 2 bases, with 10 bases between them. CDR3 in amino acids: CASSLRVGGNQPQHF. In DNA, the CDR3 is TGTGCCAGCAGTTTAAGGGTAGGGGGCAATCAGCCCCAGCATTTT.

The CDR3 loop reads CASSPTTGTKETQYF. The CDR3 coding sequence is TGTGCCAGCTCACCTACCACCGGGACTAAAGAGACCCAGTACTTC. The chain has TRBV18 and TRBJ2-5, with 7 bases fitting TRBD2. V shed 3 bases and J 3 bases; nucleotides not matched to a gene: 7. This CDR3 spans 15 amino acids. CDR1 is KGHSH, CDR2 LQKENI, per germline.

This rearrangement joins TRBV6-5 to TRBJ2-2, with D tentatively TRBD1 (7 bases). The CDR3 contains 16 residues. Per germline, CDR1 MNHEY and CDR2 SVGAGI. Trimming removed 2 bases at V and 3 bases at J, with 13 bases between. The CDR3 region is CASSYRQGGDTGELFF. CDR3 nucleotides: TGTGCCAGCAGTTACAGACAGGGAGGCGACACCGGGGAGCTGTTTTTT.

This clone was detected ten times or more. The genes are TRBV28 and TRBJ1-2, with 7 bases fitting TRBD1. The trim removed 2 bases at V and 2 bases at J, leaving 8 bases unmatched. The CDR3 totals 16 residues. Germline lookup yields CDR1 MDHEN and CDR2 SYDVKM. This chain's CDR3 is CASSLEPGTANYGYTF. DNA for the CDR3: TGTGCCAGCAGTTTAGAGCCCGGGACAGCGAACTATGGCTACACCTTC.

The CDR3 DNA reads TGTGCCAGCAGTCCTCAAAGGGACACCATATATTTT. Translating it yields CASSPQRDTIYF. The chain has TRBV28 and TRBJ1-3; D gene ambiguous. The V and J ends lost 5 bases and 8 bases respectively, with 10 bases between them. The V gene's germline CDR1 is MDHEN and CDR2 SYDVKM. The CDR3 has 12 residues.

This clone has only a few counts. CDR3 loop: CASSVLRASTGELFF. The CDR3 bases are TGTGCCAGCAGCGTGCTCCGTGCCTCCACCGGGGAGCTGTTTTTT. This rearrangement joins TRBV7-8 to TRBJ2-2; no firm D call. V gave up 5 bases and J gave up 4 bases, with 14 bases separating them. This CDR3 has 15 amino acids. CDR1 is SGHVS and CDR2 is FQNEAQ in the germline V gene.

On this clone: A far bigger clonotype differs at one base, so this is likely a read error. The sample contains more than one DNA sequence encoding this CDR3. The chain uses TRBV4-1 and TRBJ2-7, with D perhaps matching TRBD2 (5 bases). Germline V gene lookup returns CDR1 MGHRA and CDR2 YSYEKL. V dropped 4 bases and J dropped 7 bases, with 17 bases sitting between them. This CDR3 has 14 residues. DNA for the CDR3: TGCGCCAGCAGCCCCCGGGTAGCAGGAGGTGAGCAGTACTTC. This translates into CASSPRVAGGEQYF.

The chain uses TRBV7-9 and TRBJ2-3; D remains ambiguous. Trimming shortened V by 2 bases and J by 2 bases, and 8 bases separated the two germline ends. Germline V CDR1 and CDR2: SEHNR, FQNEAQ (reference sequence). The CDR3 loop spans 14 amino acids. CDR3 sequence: CASSLITDTDTQYF. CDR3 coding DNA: TGTGCCAGCAGCTTAATTACGGACACAGATACGCAGTATTTT.

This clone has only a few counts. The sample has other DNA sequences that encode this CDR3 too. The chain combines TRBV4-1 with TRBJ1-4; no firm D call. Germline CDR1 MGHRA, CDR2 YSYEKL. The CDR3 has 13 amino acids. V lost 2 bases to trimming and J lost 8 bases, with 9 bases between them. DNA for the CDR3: TGCGCCAGCAGCCAAAATCGTGACGAAAAACTGTTTTTT. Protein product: CASSQNRDEKLFF.

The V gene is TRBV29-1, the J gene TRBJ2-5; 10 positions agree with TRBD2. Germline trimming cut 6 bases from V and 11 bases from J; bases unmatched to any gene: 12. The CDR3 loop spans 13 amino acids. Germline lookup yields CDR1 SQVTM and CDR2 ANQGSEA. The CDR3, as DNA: TGCAGCGTGCGGACTAGCGGAATGGGGGAGCAGTACTTC. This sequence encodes CSVRTSGMGEQYF.

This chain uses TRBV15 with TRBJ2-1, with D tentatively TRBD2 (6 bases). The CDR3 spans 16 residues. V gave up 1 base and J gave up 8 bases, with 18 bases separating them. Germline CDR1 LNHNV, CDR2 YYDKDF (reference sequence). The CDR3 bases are TGTGCCACCAGCAGAGTGGGAGCGGGCTCGGGCGATGAGCAGTTCTTC. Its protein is CATSRVGAGSGDEQFF.

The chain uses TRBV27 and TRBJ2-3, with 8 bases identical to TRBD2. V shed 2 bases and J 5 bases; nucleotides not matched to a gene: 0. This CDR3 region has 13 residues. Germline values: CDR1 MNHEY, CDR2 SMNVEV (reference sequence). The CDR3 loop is CASSLREGDTQYF. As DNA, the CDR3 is TGTGCCAGCAGTTTACGGGAGGGAGATACGCAGTATTTT.

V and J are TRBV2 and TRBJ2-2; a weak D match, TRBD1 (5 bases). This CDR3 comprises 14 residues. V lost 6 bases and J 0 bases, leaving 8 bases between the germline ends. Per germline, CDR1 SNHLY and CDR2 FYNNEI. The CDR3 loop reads CASRRGTNTGELFF. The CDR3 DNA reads TGTGCCAGCAGAAGGGGCACGAACACCGGGGAGCTGTTTTTT.

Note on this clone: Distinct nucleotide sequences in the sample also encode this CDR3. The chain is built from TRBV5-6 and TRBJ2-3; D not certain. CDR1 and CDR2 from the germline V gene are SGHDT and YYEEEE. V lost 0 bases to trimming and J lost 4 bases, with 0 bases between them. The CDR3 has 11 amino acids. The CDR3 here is CASSLADTQYF. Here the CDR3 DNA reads TGTGCCAGCAGCTTGGCAGATACGCAGTATTTT.

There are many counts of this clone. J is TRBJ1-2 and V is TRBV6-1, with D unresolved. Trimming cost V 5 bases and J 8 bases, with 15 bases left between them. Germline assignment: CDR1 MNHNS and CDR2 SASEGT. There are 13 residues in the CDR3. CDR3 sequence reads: CASSLRPTSGYTF. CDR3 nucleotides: TGTGCCAGCAGTTTACGTCCTACCTCGGGCTACACCTTC.

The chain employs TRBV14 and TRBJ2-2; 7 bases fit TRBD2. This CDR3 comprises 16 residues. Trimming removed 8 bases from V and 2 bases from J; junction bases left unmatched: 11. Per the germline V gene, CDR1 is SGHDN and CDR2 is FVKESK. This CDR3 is CASLPHGRRNTGELFF. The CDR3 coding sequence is TGTGCCAGCCTTCCACACGGGAGGCGCAACACCGGGGAGCTGTTTTTT. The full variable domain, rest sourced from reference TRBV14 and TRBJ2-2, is EAGVTQFPSHSVIEKGQTVTLRCDPISGHDNLYWYRRVMGKEIKFLLHFVKESKQDESGMPNNRFLAERTGGTYSTLKVQPAELEDSGVYFCASLPHGRRNTGELFFGEGSRLTVL.